The 32 T cell receptor beta chains below come from one sample, sequenced in a study of T cell responses to AZD1222 COVID-19 vaccine. Sequencing used immunoSEQ multiplex PCR; TCRdb keeps in-frame clones, though not all of them. The data show more than 85,000 clones, approximately 88% seen once. The sample consisted of peripheral blood, taken on day 0 of AZD1222 vaccination. These receptors all come from an adult in good health.

This CDR3 is CASSLGSDTQYF. The CDR3 DNA reads TGTGCCAGCAGCTTAGGATCTGATACGCAGTATTTT. V is TRBV13 and J is TRBJ2-3; D is unresolved. Germline V lookup: CDR1 PRHDT, CDR2 FYEKMQ (reference sequence). The CDR3 runs 12 residues. V gave up 0 bases and J gave up 6 bases, with 4 bases separating them.

The genes are TRBV11-2 and TRBJ2-5, with a tentative D call TRBD2 (6 bases). Germline V gives CDR1 SGHAT, CDR2 FQNNGV. CDR3 length equals 13 residues. The V end lost 4 bases, the J end lost 8 bases, and 14 bases lay between the germline ends. CDR3 residues: CASSSGPTSTQYF. The CDR3 DNA reads as TGTGCCAGCAGCTCCGGACCCACTAGCACCCAGTACTTC.

The chain links TRBV11-2 to TRBJ1-2, with a weak D call TRBD1 (5 bases). The CDR3 loop spans 15 amino acids. Germline assignment: CDR1 SGHAT and CDR2 FQNNGV. V lost 1 base and J 0 bases, leaving 9 bases between the germline ends. The CDR3 protein is CASSLVGRTNYGYTF. The CDR3 bases are TGTGCCAGCAGCTTAGTGGGACGGACTAACTATGGCTACACCTTC.

V and J are TRBV2 and TRBJ2-7; D gene ambiguous. Trimming pared 3 bases from V and 3 bases from J, leaving 18 bases between. This CDR3 comprises 16 residues. Germline V gene data show CDR1 as SNHLY and CDR2 as FYNNEI. The CDR3 DNA reads as TGTGCCAGCAGTGAGAAGACCACATCGCGAGGCTACGAGCAGTACTTC. Protein: CASSEKTTSRGYEQYF.

The rearrangement uses TRBV6-1 and TRBJ1-5, with D unresolved. Trimming stripped 2 bases from V and 5 bases from J, with 13 bases between. This CDR3 contains 15 residues. The germline V gene encodes CDR1 MNHNS and CDR2 SASEGT. CDR3 DNA: TGTGCCAGCAGTGAACTCGGGGTTCCCGATCAGCCCCAGCATTTT. Protein product: CASSELGVPDQPQHF.

The chain is built from TRBV19 and TRBJ1-2, with D perhaps matching TRBD1 (5 bases). The CDR3 totals 16 residues. The V gene's germline CDR1 is LNHDA and CDR2 SQIVND (reference sequence). V shed 9 bases and J shed 7 bases, with 27 bases lying between them. The CDR3 is CASGPERGRLPGGYTF. Written as DNA, the CDR3 is TGTGCCAGCGGCCCGGAGCGGGGACGGTTACCGGGTGGCTACACCTTC.

J is TRBJ1-1 and V is TRBV30, with D perhaps TRBD1 (6 bases). Trimming shortened V by 1 base and J by 7 bases, and 16 bases separated the two germline ends. Germline CDR1 is GTSNPN and CDR2 is SVGIG (reference sequence). The CDR3 covers 14 residues. CDR3 amino acids: CAWSGGPRGLEAFF. CDR3 sequence (DNA): TGTGCCTGGAGTGGAGGGCCCCGGGGGCTTGAAGCTTTCTTT.

V is TRBV29-1 and J is TRBJ2-3; D perhaps matches TRBD2 (6 bases). The CDR3 extends over 14 amino acids. Trimming took off 4 bases at V and 0 bases at J, with 11 bases between the two ends. Germline V gene sequence: CDR1 SQVTM, CDR2 ANQGSEA. Written as DNA, the CDR3 is TGCAGCGTTGCGACTAGTGACAGCACAGATACGCAGTATTTT. Its translation: CSVATSDSTDTQYF.

The chain is built from TRBV5-4 and TRBJ2-7, with 8 nucleotides matching TRBD1. The ends lost 4 bases at V and 3 bases at J; junction bases unmatched: 6. Germline CDR1 and CDR2: SGHNT and YYREEE (reference sequence). CDR3 length: 14 residues. The CDR3 here is CASSTGQGIYEQYF. CDR3 DNA: TGTGCCAGCAGCACCGGACAGGGCATCTACGAGCAGTACTTC.

V and J are TRBV7-6 and TRBJ1-4; D gene ambiguous. Trimming stripped 0 bases from V and 10 bases from J, with 6 bases between. This CDR3 contains 12 residues. The germline CDR1 and CDR2 sequences are SGHVS and FNYEAQ. This CDR3 is CASSLAGIKLFF. CDR3 bases: TGTGCCAGCAGCTTAGCGGGCATAAAACTGTTTTTT. Supplemented by reference TRBV7-6 and TRBJ1-4, the full variable domain reads GAGVSQSPRYKVTKRGQDVALRCDPISGHVSLYWYRQALGQGPEFLTYFNYEAQQDKSGLPNDRFSAERPEGSISTLTIQRTEQRDSAMYRCASSLAGIKLFFGSGTQLSVL.

J is TRBJ1-2 and V is TRBV7-2, with 9 bases fitting TRBD1. The CDR3 consists of 13 residues. Germline V gene data show CDR1 as SGHTA and CDR2 as FQGNSA. J was trimmed by 8 bases and V by 5 bases; bases with no gene match: 6. Here the CDR3 DNA reads TGTGCCAGCAGCGGTTGGACAGGGGACGGCTACACCTTC. Amino acid sequence: CASSGWTGDGYTF.

This clone was counted between two and nine times. The CDR3 bases are TGTGCCAGCAGTTTCCGACGTAGCGGAACATACAATGAGCAGTTCTTC. This gives the protein CASSFRRSGTYNEQFF. The genes are TRBV28 and TRBJ2-1, with D maybe TRBD2 (6 bases). The CDR3 has 16 residues. Between the trimmed V and J ends, which lost 3 bases and 4 bases, there was a span of 16 bases. Looked up from germline, CDR1 is MDHEN and CDR2 is SYDVKM.

The gene calls are TRBV2 and TRBJ2-2; D perhaps matches TRBD1 (6 bases). CDR3 length equals 15 residues. The V end lost 8 bases, the J end lost 5 bases, and 18 bases lay between the germline ends. Germline V gene lookup returns CDR1 SNHLY and CDR2 FYNNEI. This chain's CDR3 is CASGAGQGRTGELFF. Here the CDR3 DNA reads TGTGCCAGCGGGGCAGGGCAGGGGCGTACCGGGGAGCTGTTTTTT.

The rearrangement uses TRBV6-2 or TRBV6-3 and TRBJ1-5; a weak D match, TRBD1 (6 bases). CDR3 length equals 17 residues. Trimming removed 1 base at V and 3 bases at J, with 16 bases between. CDR1 MNHEY and CDR2 SVGEGT come from the germline V gene. The CDR3 protein is CASSYYGTSGANQPQHF. The CDR3 DNA reads TGTGCCAGCAGTTACTACGGGACATCAGGGGCCAATCAGCCCCAGCATTTT.

The V and J genes are TRBV5-1 and TRBJ2-7; no clear D. Germline values: CDR1 SGHRS, CDR2 YFSETQ. The V end lost 0 bases, the J end lost 2 bases, and 15 bases lay between the germline ends. The CDR3 totals 16 residues. The CDR3 coding sequence is TGCGCCAGCAGCTTGGGGTTTTCGTCTCTTGCCTACGAGCAGTACTTC. Its protein product is CASSLGFSSLAYEQYF. The variable domain in full, with the rest retrieved from reference TRBV5-1 and TRBJ2-7, is KAGVTQTPRYLIKTRGQQVTLSCSPISGHRSVSWYQQTPGQGLQFLFEYFSETQRNKGNFPGRFSGRQFSNSRSEMNVSTLELGDSALYLCASSLGFSSLAYEQYFGPGTRLTVT.

The chain carries TRBV19 and TRBJ2-3; D not resolved. The CDR3 has 13 amino acids. V lost 8 bases and J 0 bases, leaving 9 bases between the germline ends. Germline CDR1 reads LNHDA; CDR2 reads SQIVND (reference sequence). CDR3 in amino acids: CASRIGSTDTQYF. The CDR3 DNA reads as TGTGCCAGTCGGATTGGCAGCACAGATACGCAGTATTTT.

V and J are TRBV6-5 and TRBJ1-2; possible D gene TRBD1, 5 bases. This CDR3 is built from 15 residues. CDR1 is MNHEY and CDR2 is SVGAGI in the germline V gene. V lost 7 bases, J lost 5 bases, and 20 bases lay in between. CDR3 loop: CASTPEIGTAYGYTF. The CDR3 nucleotides read TGTGCCAGCACCCCCGAGATCGGGACGGCTTATGGCTACACCTTC.

V and J are TRBV4-1 and TRBJ2-7; D possibly matches TRBD1 or TRBD2 (5 bases each). The CDR3 spans 14 residues. The germline V and J ends were trimmed by 4 bases and 2 bases, with 12 bases remaining between them. Germline-derived CDR1 and CDR2 are MGHRA and YSYEKL. CDR3 region: CASSRDPAAYEQYF. The CDR3 nucleotides read TGCGCCAGCAGCCGGGACCCGGCAGCCTACGAGCAGTACTTC.

CDR3 coding DNA: TGTGCCAGCAGACTAGGGGGGCTTTACTCCTACGAGCAGTACTTC. Protein product: CASRLGGLYSYEQYF. The chain has TRBV5-6 and TRBJ2-7; D assignment may be TRBD1 or TRBD2 (6 bases each). V shed 5 bases and J shed 0 bases, with 15 bases lying between them. The CDR3 has 15 residues. Germline CDR1 and CDR2: SGHDT and YYEEEE.

This clone occurred once. The chain is built from TRBV6-1 and TRBJ1-1; 7 bases match TRBD1. CDR1 MNHNS and CDR2 SASEGT come from the germline V gene. With V trimmed by 2 bases and J by 0 bases, 15 bases remained unmatched. The CDR3 length is 19 residues. This CDR3 reads CASSENSPHRDRLNTEAFF. The CDR3 nucleotides are TGTGCCAGCAGTGAAAACTCTCCCCACCGGGACAGACTGAACACTGAAGCTTTCTTT.

The gene calls are TRBV18 and TRBJ1-1, with 9 bases aligning to TRBD1. There are 13 residues in the CDR3. Germline lookup yields CDR1 KGHSH and CDR2 LQKENI. Trimming cost V 4 bases and J 6 bases; bases outside gene matches: 3. The CDR3 protein is CASSQQGAAEAFF. The CDR3 nucleotides are TGTGCCAGCTCACAACAGGGGGCTGCTGAAGCTTTCTTT.

The chain carries TRBV12-3 or TRBV12-4 and TRBJ2-7; D not certain. V was clipped by 3 bases and J by 3 bases, with 9 bases between them. The CDR3 covers 13 residues. CDR3 residues: CASSFAYYYEQYF. The CDR3 coding sequence is TGTGCCAGCAGTTTCGCCTATTACTACGAGCAGTACTTC.

This clone occurred a few times. CDR3 in amino acids: CASSDAQGRGNTEAFF. CDR3 nucleotide sequence: TGTGCCAGCAGTGACGCGCAGGGTAGGGGGAACACTGAAGCTTTCTTT. The chain uses TRBV6-4 and TRBJ1-1; a possible D gene is TRBD1 (5 bases). Trimming removed 2 bases from V and 1 base from J, with 14 bases in between. The CDR3 length is 16 residues. Germline V lookup: CDR1 MRHNA, CDR2 SNTAGT.

The chain has TRBV5-8 and TRBJ2-1; 12 bases agree with TRBD2. Germline V lookup: CDR1 SGHTS, CDR2 YDEGEE. Trimming took 0 bases from V and 0 from J; bases not matched to a gene: 1. This CDR3 region has 17 residues. The CDR3 here is CASSLAGLAGSYNEQFF. For the CDR3, the DNA is TGTGCCAGCAGCTTGGCGGGACTAGCGGGCTCCTACAATGAGCAGTTCTTC.

The chain employs TRBV24-1 and TRBJ2-2, with TRBD2 identical over 8 bases. This CDR3 has 14 amino acids. Germline V lookup: CDR1 KGHDR, CDR2 SFDVKD. The ends lost 5 bases at V and 4 bases at J; junction bases unmatched: 2. This CDR3 reads CATSVGTSTGELFF. The CDR3 DNA follows: TGTGCCACCAGTGTCGGGACTAGCACCGGGGAGCTGTTTTTT.

This chain links TRBV5-1 with TRBJ2-7, with a tentative D call TRBD2 (5 bases). Trimming left V 0 bases short and J 0 bases short, with 13 bases between. In germline, CDR1 is SGHRS, CDR2 YFSETQ. The CDR3 sequence is 16 residues long. CDR3 sequence (DNA): TGCGCCAGCAGCTTGGGTGGTAGCGCGAGCTCCTACGAGCAGTACTTC. Amino acids: CASSLGGSASSYEQYF.

The gene calls are TRBV18 and TRBJ1-1; D might be TRBD1 (6 bases). CDR1 and CDR2 from the germline V gene are KGHSH and LQKENI. This CDR3 is 14 amino acids long. Trimming removed 0 bases from V and 4 bases from J, with 9 bases in between. CDR3 sequence (DNA): TGTGCCAGCTCACCACCACAGGGAAGCACTGAAGCTTTCTTT. Translation gives CASSPPQGSTEAFF.

The V gene is TRBV29-1, the J gene TRBJ1-1, with D tentatively TRBD1 (6 bases). CDR1 and CDR2 from the germline V gene are SQVTM and ANQGSEA. The CDR3 runs 12 residues. V lost 5 bases, J lost 2 bases, and 9 bases lay in between. The CDR3 reads CSVNRDNTEAFF. In DNA form, the CDR3 reads TGCAGCGTTAACAGGGACAACACTGAAGCTTTCTTT.

This chain uses TRBV3-1 (or the pseudogene TRBV3-2) with TRBJ2-3; 8 bases map to TRBD2. The J segment lost 3 bases and the V segment lost 1 base, leaving 9 bases of the junction unmatched. The CDR3 extends over 17 amino acids. Germline lookup yields CDR1 LGHDT and CDR2 YNNKEL (reference sequence). In DNA, the CDR3 is TGTGCCAGCAGCCAAGCCAGAGCGGGAGATATTACAGATACGCAGTATTTT. This sequence encodes CASSQARAGDITDTQYF.

This rearrangement joins TRBV4-2 to TRBJ2-3; D might be TRBD1 (6 bases). This CDR3 spans 13 amino acids. Trimming took 1 base from V and 6 from J, leaving 8 bases between them. Germline V gene data show CDR1 as LGHNA and CDR2 as YNFKEQ. CDR3: CASSQAQGDTQYF. The CDR3 nucleotides read TGTGCCAGCAGCCAAGCCCAGGGGGATACGCAGTATTTT.

J is TRBJ1-2 and V is TRBV6-4; the D gene is possibly TRBD1 (5 bases). V lost 0 bases, J lost 5 bases, and 7 bases lay in between. There are 13 residues in the CDR3. Looked up from germline, CDR1 is MRHNA and CDR2 is SNTAGT. CDR3 bases: TGTGCCAGCAGTGACTCGGCAGGGTATGGCTACACCTTC. Its protein is CASSDSAGYGYTF.

In its sample, this clone was seen once. The rearrangement joins TRBV6-5 to TRBJ1-1; possibly TRBD1 for D (5 bases). V lost 2 bases and J 2 bases, leaving 15 bases between the germline ends. This CDR3 comprises 16 residues. CDR1 and CDR2 from the germline V gene are MNHEY and SVGAGI. The DNA of the CDR3 is TGTGCCAGCAGTTACCGTAACTTCAGGGCTAACACTGAAGCTTTCTTT. It encodes CASSYRNFRANTEAFF.